This T cell receptor beta chain emerged from a study of CD8 T cells in ankylosing spondylitis. Findings and caveats of the study: The study looked at matched synovial fluid samples from ankylosing spondylitis patients. Disease-linked clones were reported to be significantly enriched there.

Making the TCR beta libraries involved quantitative 5'-RACE with molecular barcodes. TCRdb used MiXCR to reprocess the 5' RACE reads, holding one entry per CDR3 protein. The table records some 350,000 distinct CDR3 sequences, approximately 15% of them present only once. This clonotype has just a few counts. What it binds is not known. The ends lost 0 bases at V and 5 bases at J; junction bases unmatched: 4. The length of the CDR3 is 14 residues. Germline lookup yields CDR1 SGHRS and CDR2 YFSETQ. The sequencing input was blood, either unsorted or a sorted T cell fraction (not recorded which). This chain joins TRBV5-1 and TRBJ2-5; 7 positions match TRBD1. This receptor was identified in a male donor with ankylosing spondylitis or in good health (not recorded which). This chain's CDR3 is CASSLEARGETQYF. In DNA form, the CDR3 reads TGCGCCAGCAGCTTGGAAGCCAGGGGGGAGACCCAGTACTTC.